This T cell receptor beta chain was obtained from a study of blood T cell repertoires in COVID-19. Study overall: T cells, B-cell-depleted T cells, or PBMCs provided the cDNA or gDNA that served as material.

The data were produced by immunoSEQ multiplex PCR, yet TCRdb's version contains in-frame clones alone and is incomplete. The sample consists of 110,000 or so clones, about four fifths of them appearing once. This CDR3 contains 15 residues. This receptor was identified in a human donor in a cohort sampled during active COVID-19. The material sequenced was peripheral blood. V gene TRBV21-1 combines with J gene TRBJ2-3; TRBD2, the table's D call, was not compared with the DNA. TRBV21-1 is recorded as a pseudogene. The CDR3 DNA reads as TGTGCCAGCAGCAAAGAGGACTCTAGAGCAGATACGCAGTATTTT. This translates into CASSKEDSRADTQYF.